The next 14 T cell receptor beta chains were all read from a single sample in a study of control samples from healthy donors and cancer patients. Clones were sequenced by immunoSEQ multiplex PCR, and TCRdb holds only the in-frame ones, with some missing. The sample lists roughly 130,000 clones; more than 80% were seen once. Sequencing was done on a sample of blood. Receptors were obtained from a man between 18 and 29 years old in good health.

Comments on this clone: The identical CDR3 is also encoded by other nucleotide sequences in the sample. V gene TRBV4-1 combines with J gene TRBJ1-5; D remains ambiguous. The CDR3 has 12 residues. Germline CDR1 and CDR2: MGHRA and YSYEKL. V lost 3 bases, J lost 7 bases, and 7 bases lay in between. For the CDR3, the DNA is TGCGCCAGCAGCCAGGGTAACCAGCCCCAGCATTTT. Amino acids: CASSQGNQPQHF.

This clone turned up a few times. J is TRBJ2-5 and V is TRBV2; weak D call: TRBD2 (6 bases). The CDR3 extends over 18 amino acids. Trimming stripped 7 bases from V and 2 bases from J, with 26 bases between. Germline V lookup: CDR1 SNHLY, CDR2 FYNNEI. CDR3 in DNA: TGTGCCAGCAAGTTATGGGGGAGGCCCCGTAATCCTCAAGAGACCCAGTACTTC. It specifies CASKLWGRPRNPQETQYF.

This clone turned up a few times. The V call is TRBV10-2, the J call TRBJ1-1; 11 bases line up with TRBD1. This CDR3 contains 17 residues. The V gene end was trimmed by 8 bases and the J gene end by 5 bases; junction bases not matched to a gene: 16. Germline assignment: CDR1 WSHSY and CDR2 SAAADI. The CDR3 reads CASVQSLPGQGGTEAFF. In DNA, the CDR3 is TGCGCCAGCGTCCAGTCCCTTCCGGGACAGGGGGGAACTGAAGCTTTCTTT.

The chain links TRBV6-5 to TRBJ2-7; D remains unclear. The CDR3 runs 14 residues. Trimming removed 11 bases from V and 2 bases from J, with 19 bases in between. Per germline, CDR1 MNHEY and CDR2 SVGAGI. CDR3 DNA sequence: TGTGCCGGCACTGCCTATTTTGGTGCCTACGAGCAGTACTTC. This gives the protein CAGTAYFGAYEQYF.

The rearrangement joins TRBV19 to TRBJ2-1, with 8 bases identical to TRBD2. V trimming: 7 bases; J trimming: 0 bases; junction bases outside the gene matches: 8. Germline V gene lookup returns CDR1 LNHDA and CDR2 SQIVND (reference sequence). The CDR3 is 16 amino acids. The CDR3 nucleotides are TGTGCCAGTACTGCGGGAGGCCAAAGCTCCTACAATGAGCAGTTCTTC. This translates into CASTAGGQSSYNEQFF.

The rearrangement uses TRBV6-6 and TRBJ2-5, with D perhaps TRBD2 (5 bases). The germline gives CDR1 MNHNY, CDR2 SVGAGI (reference sequence). The length of the CDR3 is 13 residues. Trimming took off 10 bases at V and 4 bases at J, with 16 bases between the two ends. CDR3 sequence reads: CATVTNPAETQYF. CDR3 nucleotide sequence: TGTGCCACCGTGACTAACCCGGCAGAGACCCAGTACTTC.

In its sample, this clone was seen once. The chain has TRBV5-4 and TRBJ2-7; D possibly uses TRBD1 or TRBD2 (6 bases each). Trimming pared 1 base from V and 3 bases from J, leaving 14 bases between. CDR1 and CDR2 (germline): SGHNT, YYREEE (reference sequence). This CDR3 region has 15 residues. The chain's CDR3 is CASSLIPGGLYEQYF. DNA for the CDR3: TGTGCCAGCAGCTTGATTCCCGGGGGCCTCTACGAGCAGTACTTC.

The chain is built from TRBV23-1 and TRBJ1-1, with TRBD1 matching 7 bases. TRBV23-1 belongs to the ORF category, with a function that is uncertain. CDR3 length equals 14 residues. With 4 bases clipped from V and 1 base from J, the junction kept 3 bases outside the gene matches. The CDR3 DNA reads TGCGCCAGCAGTCCCGGGACAGCGAACACTGAAGCTTTCTTT. Residues: CASSPGTANTEAFF.

V usage is TRBV9 and J usage is TRBJ2-3; D is possibly TRBD1 (7 bases). V was shortened by 0 bases and J by 5 bases, with 13 bases between the two germline ends. The CDR3 runs to 15 residues. Germline V gene sequence: CDR1 SGDLS, CDR2 YYNGEE. The CDR3 spells CASSVVWRDRDTQYF. CDR3 in DNA: TGTGCCAGCAGCGTAGTGTGGAGGGACAGAGATACGCAGTATTTT.

The chain is built from TRBV9 and TRBJ2-3; 10 nucleotides line up with TRBD1. CDR1 and CDR2 (germline): SGDLS, YYNGEE. Trimming took 4 bases from V and 2 from J; bases not matched to a gene: 4. The CDR3 runs 15 residues. The CDR3 nucleotides are TGTGCCAGCAGCCCGACAGGGGGCGTCACAGATACGCAGTATTTT. Amino acids: CASSPTGGVTDTQYF.

The chain links TRBV24-1 to TRBJ1-1; possible D gene TRBD1, 5 bases. CDR1 and CDR2 (germline): KGHDR, SFDVKD. Trimming took off 9 bases at V and 4 bases at J, with 14 bases between the two ends. The CDR3 has 13 residues. In nucleotides, the CDR3 is TGTGCCACCCGGGGCCACAGTGGCACTGAAGCTTTCTTT. Amino acid sequence: CATRGHSGTEAFF.

This sequence joins TRBV9 and TRBJ1-2; 12 bases fit TRBD1. The CDR3 is made up of 16 amino acids. CDR1 and CDR2 (germline): SGDLS, YYNGEE. The ends lost 7 bases at V and 4 bases at J; junction bases unmatched: 11. CDR3 residues: CASYSGTGGSGYGYTF. CDR3 nucleotide sequence: TGTGCCAGCTATAGTGGGACAGGGGGCTCGGGCTATGGCTACACCTTC. Based on the CDR3 plus reference TRBV9 and TRBJ1-2, the full variable domain is DSGVTQTPKHLITATGQRVTLRCSPRSGDLSVYWYQQSLDQGLQFLIQYYNGEERAKGNILERFSAQQFPDLHSELNLSSLELGDSALYFCASYSGTGGSGYGYTFGSGTRLTVV.

This clone was seen once. V and J are TRBV9 and TRBJ2-3, with a weak D call TRBD1 (5 bases). Germline CDR1 and CDR2: SGDLS and YYNGEE. The CDR3 covers 16 residues. The V end lost 0 bases, the J end lost 2 bases, and 13 bases lay between the germline ends. The CDR3 DNA reads TGTGCCAGCAGCGTAGGGGGCGGCTTGATCACAGATACGCAGTATTTT. This translates into CASSVGGGLITDTQYF. Supplemented by reference TRBV9 and TRBJ2-3, the full variable domain reads DSGVTQTPKHLITATGQRVTLRCSPRSGDLSVYWYQQSLDQGLQFLIQYYNGEERAKGNILERFSAQQFPDLHSELNLSSLELGDSALYFCASSVGGGLITDTQYFGPGTRLTVL.

The chain couples TRBV6-4 to TRBJ2-7; 10 bases fit TRBD1. Germline trimming cut 6 bases from V and 2 bases from J; bases unmatched to any gene: 4. This CDR3 region has 14 residues. Per germline, CDR1 MRHNA and CDR2 SNTAGT. The CDR3 region has the DNA TGTGCCAGCAGGACAGGGGGCGGCCCCTACGAGCAGTACGTC. Residues: CASRTGGGPYEQYV.